The 21 T cell receptor beta chains below all came from one sample that was sequenced in a study of blood T cells in healthy people across ages (dated by TCRdb to between 2014 and 2016). To prepare the library, 5' RACE was applied. The run used an Illumina HiSeq 2500. A second PCR of roughly 6 to 11 cycles was run with a J-beta primer mix and a sample-barcoded 5' primer. Using fastp trimming at Q25 and MiXCR clonotype assembly, TCRdb reanalyzed the public sequencing data and kept in-frame beta chains. When rows share a CDR3 protein, they turn into one entry using the most common DNA and genes. The sample data list approximately 1.5 million distinct CDR3 sequences, and around 36% of these were observed just once. Jointly, the top ten make up about 11% of the sample. The sample comprised blood. Every receptor here comes from a woman aged 25 to 39 in good health.

V is TRBV12-3 or TRBV12-4 and J is TRBJ2-3, with D maybe TRBD2 (6 bases). This CDR3 is 12 amino acids long. V was shortened by 5 bases and J by 10 bases, with 13 bases between the two germline ends. The CDR3 is CASSNSGDAQYF. In DNA, the CDR3 is TGTGCCAGCAGTAATAGCGGCGATGCGCAGTATTTT.

Many counts were recorded for this clonotype. This sequence joins TRBV20-1 and TRBJ2-5; 9 bases agree with TRBD2. J lost 5 bases, V lost 0 bases, and 7 bases had no gene match. The CDR3 extends over 15 amino acids. Germline V gives CDR1 DFQATT, CDR2 SNEGSKA (reference sequence). The CDR3 spells CSARDRLAGRETQYF. Here the CDR3 DNA reads TGCAGTGCTAGAGATAGGCTAGCGGGGCGGGAGACCCAGTACTTC.

Remarks on this clonotype: Because it lacks the conserved phenylalanine or tryptophan at the end, this CDR3 is likely a read error. The chain has TRBV29-1 and TRBJ1-2; 9 bases line up with TRBD1. With 3 bases clipped from V and 4 bases from J, the junction kept 12 bases outside the gene matches. The germline CDR1 and CDR2 sequences are SQVTM and ANQGSEA. The CDR3 runs to 16 residues. This CDR3 reads CSVDGQGNTLSYGYTC. The CDR3 region has the DNA TGCAGCGTTGATGGACAGGGGAACACCCTTTCCTATGGCTACACCTGC.

CDR3 DNA: TGCAGTGCTAGAGTCTTAGCGTTTAGCTACAATGAGCAGTTCTTC. Protein: CSARVLAFSYNEQFF. The V gene is TRBV20-1, the J gene TRBJ2-1, with a weak D call TRBD2 (5 bases). CDR3 size: 15 residues. The V end lost 1 base, the J end lost 3 bases, and 13 bases lay between the germline ends. The germline V gene encodes CDR1 DFQATT and CDR2 SNEGSKA (reference sequence).

This rearrangement joins TRBV7-6 to TRBJ1-1; TRBD1 is a possible D gene (5 bases). Per the germline V gene, CDR1 is SGHVS and CDR2 is FNYEAQ. The CDR3 is 13 residues long. V gave up 3 bases and J gave up 4 bases, with 9 bases separating them. The CDR3: CASSFMGTTEAFF. The CDR3 region has the DNA TGTGCCAGCAGCTTCATGGGGACCACTGAAGCTTTCTTT.

This clonotype came up many times. The chain links TRBV3-1 to TRBJ2-5; D perhaps matches TRBD1 (5 bases). V lost 1 base and J 5 bases, leaving 20 bases between the germline ends. This CDR3 is built from 17 residues. Looked up from germline, CDR1 is LGHDT and CDR2 is YNNKEL (reference sequence). CDR3 nucleotide sequence: TGTGCCAGCAGCCAAGGGCTCAGAAAGAGACAGAGGGAGACCCAGTACTTC. This sequence encodes CASSQGLRKRQRETQYF.

CDR3 sequence: CASSARESGTDTQYF. The CDR3 region has the DNA TGTGCCAGCAGCGCTCGGGAGAGCGGGACAGATACGCAGTATTTT. The chain employs TRBV9 and TRBJ2-3; possibly TRBD2 for D (6 bases). V lost 3 bases, J lost 3 bases, and 14 bases lay in between. The CDR3 contains 15 residues. In germline, CDR1 is SGDLS, CDR2 YYNGEE.

The rearrangement uses TRBV28 and TRBJ2-7; D unresolved. The last part of the DNA fits TRBJ2-5 better; the J call may be wrong. The V gene's germline CDR1 is MDHEN and CDR2 SYDVKM. The length of the CDR3 is 15 residues. CDR3 protein: CASGSAVGLYGTQYF. DNA of the CDR3: TGTGCCAGCGGCAGCGCGGTCGGTTTGTATGGGACCCAGTACTTC.

A few counts support this clonotype. This rearrangement joins TRBV2 to TRBJ2-1, with a weak D call TRBD2 (6 bases). Germline V gives CDR1 SNHLY, CDR2 FYNNEI. Trimming shortened V by 6 bases and J by 4 bases, and 19 bases separated the two germline ends. The CDR3 totals 16 residues. Here the CDR3 DNA reads TGTGCCAGCAGAGATGCGGGACCCGGGGTTTACAATGAGCAGTTCTTC. This encodes CASRDAGPGVYNEQFF.

The chain has TRBV6-2 or TRBV6-3 and TRBJ2-7, with a weak D call TRBD1 (6 bases). The assigned J gene may be wrong: the sequence end matches TRBJ2-5 better. This CDR3 has 16 amino acids. The V gene's germline CDR1 is MNHEY and CDR2 SVGEGT. In nucleotides, the CDR3 is TGTGCCAGCAAGAAGAGGACAGTAGGGCTTTGGGAGACCCAGTACTTC. Protein product: CASKKRTVGLWETQYF.

This chain uses TRBV2 with TRBJ2-5, with D possibly TRBD2 on 5 matching bases. Trimming stripped 3 bases from V and 9 bases from J, with 11 bases between. The CDR3 totals 12 residues. The V gene's germline CDR1 is SNHLY and CDR2 FYNNEI. The CDR3 reads CASSEGVGAQYF. The CDR3 DNA reads TGTGCCAGCAGTGAGGGAGTCGGGGCCCAGTACTTC.

The chain links TRBV3-1 to TRBJ1-1, with D possibly TRBD1 on 6 matching bases. The CDR3 is 15 amino acids. Germline V CDR1 and CDR2: LGHDT, YNNKEL (reference sequence). Trimming cost V 4 bases and J 5 bases, with 17 bases left between them. Here the CDR3 reads CASSLPSLRGTEAFF. CDR3 nucleotides: TGTGCCAGCAGCCTCCCGAGCCTCAGGGGAACTGAAGCTTTCTTT.

This clonotype occurred a few times. V gene TRBV6-2 or TRBV6-3 combines with J gene TRBJ1-2, with 7 bases that match TRBD1. The CDR3 loop spans 13 amino acids. The V and J ends lost 6 bases and 2 bases, in that order; junction bases with no gene match: 3. Germline CDR1 MNHEY, CDR2 SVGEGT. CDR3 protein: CASRTGMNYGYTF. The CDR3 DNA sequence: TGTGCCAGCAGGACAGGGATGAACTATGGCTACACCTTC.

Only a few counts were recorded for this clonotype. The gene calls are TRBV29-1 and TRBJ2-7; TRBD2 is a possible D gene (6 bases). CDR3 length equals 12 residues. V was cut by 1 base and J by 5 bases, with 9 bases left in between. The germline CDR1 and CDR2 sequences are SQVTM and ANQGSEA. The CDR3 is CSVEVPGDEQYF. The CDR3 DNA is TGCAGCGTTGAAGTGCCGGGGGACGAGCAGTACTTC.

The chain couples TRBV15 to TRBJ2-7; D possibly corresponds to TRBD1 (5 bases). The V and J ends lost 5 bases and 6 bases respectively, with 17 bases between them. The CDR3 is 14 residues long. In germline, CDR1 is LNHNV, CDR2 YYDKDF (reference sequence). CDR3 sequence reads: CATSPVKNRTEQYF. CDR3 coding DNA: TGTGCCACCAGCCCGGTCAAAAACAGGACCGAGCAGTACTTC. The complete variable domain, with remaining parts taken from reference TRBV15 and TRBJ2-7, reads DAMVIQNPRYQVTQFGKPVTLSCSQTLNHNVMYWYQQKSSQAPKLLFHYYDKDFNNEADTPDNFQSRRPNTSFCFLDIRSPGLGDTAMYLCATSPVKNRTEQYFGPGTRLTVT.

V is TRBV7-8 and J is TRBJ1-4; D is undetermined. V lost 3 bases and J lost 4, with 15 bases in between. CDR3 length: 16 amino acids. In germline, CDR1 is SGHVS, CDR2 FQNEAQ. The CDR3: CASSFGGGRNNEKLFF. The CDR3 region has the DNA TGTGCCAGCAGCTTCGGAGGCGGACGGAATAATGAAAAACTGTTTTTT.

This clonotype was detected a few times. J is TRBJ2-7 and V is TRBV2; D tentatively reads TRBD1 or TRBD2 (6 bases each). The germline CDR1 and CDR2 sequences are SNHLY and FYNNEI. CDR3 length: 15 residues. With 7 bases removed from V and 0 bases from J, the gap between germline ends came to 16 bases. The DNA of the CDR3 is TGTGCCAGCACCCCGGGGGCCAGGGGCTCCTACGAGCAGTACTTC. Translating gives CASTPGARGSYEQYF.

The V gene is TRBV18, the J gene TRBJ1-1; 7 nucleotides agree with TRBD1. Germline CDR1 reads KGHSH; CDR2 reads LQKENI. V lost 4 bases, J lost 6 bases, and 2 bases stayed unmatched. This CDR3 has 12 residues. CDR3: CASSQDRAEAFF. DNA for the CDR3: TGTGCCAGCTCACAAGACAGGGCTGAAGCTTTCTTT.

In DNA, the CDR3 is TGTGCCAGCAGCCTCTATAGACTAGCGGGAGTGGCCGGGGAGCTGTTTTTT. It encodes CASSLYRLAGVAGELFF. The chain joins TRBV6-2 or TRBV6-3 to TRBJ2-2; 12 bases align to TRBD2. Germline V gene data show CDR1 as MNHEY and CDR2 as SVGEGT. The CDR3 is 17 amino acids. Trimming at V came to 6 bases and at J to 6 bases, leaving 11 bases not matched to a gene.

The V and J genes are TRBV12-3 or TRBV12-4 and TRBJ1-2, with 9 bases that match TRBD1. J lost 3 bases, V lost 6 bases, and 8 bases had no gene match. The CDR3 runs to 15 residues. In DNA form, the CDR3 reads TGTGCCAGCAGGCTCGAACAGGGGGCTGACTATGGCTACACCTTC. Amino acid sequence: CASRLEQGADYGYTF.

As regards this clonotype: A read error may account for a junction end that differs from germline. V usage is TRBV3-1 and J usage is TRBJ2-5; D call uncertain. Germline lookup yields CDR1 LGHDT and CDR2 YNNKEL (reference sequence). The CDR3 loop spans 15 amino acids. CDR3 DNA sequence: TGTGCCAGCAGCCAAGTGCGGCTGTACCAAGGGACCCAGTACTTC. It yields the protein CASSQVRLYQGTQYF.